One and the same sample provided the 13 T cell receptor beta chains below, sequenced in a study of T cell responses to AZD1222 COVID-19 vaccine. Libraries were prepared by immunoSEQ multiplex PCR; TCRdb keeps only in-frame clonotypes and omits some of them. The profile shows about 140,000 clones, about nine tenths of them singletons. The sequences come from peripheral blood, collected on day 0 of AZD1222 vaccination. Source of these receptors: an adult in good health.

This clone was picked up one time. CDR3 DNA sequence: TGTGCCAGCAGTCCCCCGGGACAGACCTACGAGCAGTACTTC. Its translation is CASSPPGQTYEQYF. The chain has TRBV6-6 and TRBJ2-7; 7 bases are a match to TRBD1. CDR3 length equals 14 residues. The V segment lost 5 bases and the J segment 2 bases; nucleotides outside the gene matches: 6. Germline lookup yields CDR1 MNHNY and CDR2 SVGAGI (reference sequence).

The chain recombines TRBV7-3 with TRBJ2-7; D is ambiguous. The CDR3 spans 13 residues. Germline assignment: CDR1 SGHTA and CDR2 FQGTGA. With 5 bases removed from V and 2 bases from J, the gap between germline ends came to 10 bases. The CDR3 loop is CASSARPPYEQYF. The CDR3 DNA reads as TGTGCCAGCAGCGCGAGGCCGCCCTACGAGCAGTACTTC.

The chain has TRBV6-5 and TRBJ2-7, with 10 bases identical to TRBD1. Germline lookup yields CDR1 MNHEY and CDR2 SVGAGI. The CDR3 extends over 13 amino acids. V gave up 7 bases and J gave up 2 bases; unmatched junction bases: 2. CDR3: CASTTGGAYEQYF. CDR3 coding DNA: TGTGCCAGCACGACAGGGGGCGCCTACGAGCAGTACTTC.

The rearrangement joins TRBV28 to TRBJ1-2, with D possibly matching TRBD1 (5 bases). Trimming removed 2 bases from V and 3 bases from J, with 10 bases in between. The CDR3 contains 14 residues. The V gene's germline CDR1 is MDHEN and CDR2 SYDVKM. CDR3 DNA: TGTGCCAGCAGTTTACAGGGCCTAGACTATGGCTACACCTTC. This gives the protein CASSLQGLDYGYTF.

The chain carries TRBV7-9 and TRBJ1-5; D uncertain. V dropped 0 bases and J dropped 7 bases, with 4 bases sitting between them. CDR3 length: 12 amino acids. Germline V lookup: CDR1 SEHNR, CDR2 FQNEAQ (reference sequence). This CDR3 is CASSLAGQPQHF. The CDR3, as DNA: TGTGCCAGCAGCTTAGCCGGGCAGCCCCAGCATTTT.

The V call is TRBV15, the J call TRBJ1-4, with D hard to call. CDR1 and CDR2 from the germline V gene are LNHNV and YYDKDF (reference sequence). The CDR3 covers 13 residues. The ends were cut back, 1 base at V and 5 bases at J, with 5 bases in the middle. The CDR3 DNA is TGTGCCACCAGCAGAGTTTTCAATGAAAAACTGTTTTTT. It encodes CATSRVFNEKLFF.

The genes are TRBV18 and TRBJ2-7; D gene ambiguous. The CDR3 runs 14 residues. Germline V gives CDR1 KGHSH, CDR2 LQKENI. Trimming removed 2 bases at V and 5 bases at J, with 13 bases between. In nucleotides, the CDR3 is TGTGCCAGCTCACCAGTGGTGGCATTCGACGAGCAGTACTTC. This translates into CASSPVVAFDEQYF.

The V gene is TRBV29-1, the J gene TRBJ2-5, with D maybe TRBD2 (6 bases). Matching the DNA end better, TRBJ2-7 makes the J call doubtful. The germline CDR1 and CDR2 sequences are SQVTM and ANQGSEA. The CDR3 is made up of 14 amino acids. CDR3 amino acids: CSVGPGSLGYEQYF. In nucleotides, the CDR3 is TGCAGCGTTGGACCCGGGAGCTTGGGCTACGAGCAGTACTTC.

The chain links TRBV6-5 to TRBJ1-3, with 8 bases lining up with TRBD1. Germline CDR1 MNHEY, CDR2 SVGAGI. With V trimmed by 6 bases and J by 6 bases, 7 bases remained unmatched. The CDR3 is made up of 14 amino acids. The CDR3 region is CASRRTGIANTIYF. The CDR3 DNA reads as TGTGCCAGCAGAAGGACAGGGATTGCAAACACCATATATTTT.

V is TRBV28 and J is TRBJ1-1; D might be TRBD1 (5 bases). From germline, CDR1 is MDHEN and CDR2 SYDVKM. The CDR3 is 14 residues long. Trimming cost V 3 bases and J 4 bases, with 12 bases left between them. The CDR3 DNA reads TGTGCCAGCAGTTTTGGGGGAAGCTCCACTGAAGCTTTCTTT. This encodes CASSFGGSSTEAFF.

The rearrangement joins TRBV3-1 (or the pseudogene TRBV3-2) to TRBJ2-3; 8 bases line up with TRBD1. The CDR3 covers 16 residues. CDR1 and CDR2 (germline): LGHDT, YNNKEL (reference sequence). V was pared by 1 base and J by 0 bases, with 3 bases of the junction left unmatched. The CDR3 is CASSQGRQGSTDTQYF. In DNA, the CDR3 is TGTGCCAGCAGCCAAGGAAGACAGGGGAGCACAGATACGCAGTATTTT.

The gene calls are TRBV4-1 and TRBJ1-2; D remains ambiguous. Looked up from germline, CDR1 is MGHRA and CDR2 is YSYEKL. This CDR3 has 15 amino acids. V lost 4 bases and J 5 bases, leaving 17 bases between the germline ends. CDR3 sequence (DNA): TGCGCCAGCAGCCCGGACTGGACGGTCCATTATGGCTACACCTTC. It encodes CASSPDWTVHYGYTF.

This clone has just one count. This chain links TRBV7-9 with TRBJ2-7, with 8 bases matching TRBD1. Looked up from germline, CDR1 is SEHNR and CDR2 is FQNEAQ (reference sequence). This CDR3 comprises 14 residues. Unmatched junction bases numbered 3, after V lost 4 bases and J lost 1 base. The CDR3 sequence is CASSWTGRSYEQYF. CDR3 in DNA: TGTGCCAGCAGCTGGACAGGGCGATCCTACGAGCAGTACTTC.